Shown below are 20 T cell receptor beta chains from a single sample sequenced in a study of identical twins. MiXCR, run by TCRdb on the 5' RACE reads, gives a single entry per CDR3 protein. The profile shows over 550,000 distinct CDR3 sequences, under 8.5% of them singletons. The data were also submitted as part of a second study, on yellow fever vaccine responses in identical twins.

Input material: PBMCs. The receptors were gathered from a young woman in good health.

This clonotype has just a few counts. The chain carries TRBV7-8 and TRBJ2-5, with 9 bases matching TRBD1. The CDR3 runs 20 residues. Germline trimming cut 1 base from V and 5 bases from J; bases unmatched to any gene: 20. Germline values: CDR1 SGHVS, CDR2 FQNEAQ. The CDR3 region is CASSLVGGQGTGASPETQYF. CDR3 nucleotide sequence: TGTGCCAGCAGCTTAGTTGGGGGACAGGGAACGGGTGCAAGTCCGGAGACCCAGTACTTC.

In its sample, this clonotype was seen a few times. V and J are TRBV28 and TRBJ1-5, with 9 bases fitting TRBD1. Losses at the gene ends were 1 base for V and 5 bases for J; bases not matched to a gene: 3. There are 15 residues in the CDR3. Germline V gene lookup returns CDR1 MDHEN and CDR2 SYDVKM. CDR3 protein: CASSLSGTGHQPQHF. DNA of the CDR3: TGTGCCAGCAGTTTATCCGGGACAGGGCATCAGCCCCAGCATTTT.

This clonotype came up many times. The chain uses TRBV29-1 and TRBJ2-2, with D perhaps TRBD1 (6 bases). V lost 3 bases and J 0 bases, leaving 8 bases between the germline ends. The CDR3 runs 14 residues. Germline loops: CDR1 SQVTM, CDR2 ANQGSEA. CDR3 loop: CSVEKGANTGELFF. The CDR3 nucleotides read TGCAGCGTTGAGAAGGGGGCGAACACCGGGGAGCTGTTTTTT.

A few counts support this clonotype. In DNA, the CDR3 is TGTGCCAGCAGCCCCAAGACTAGCGGCATTTACAATGAGCAGTTCTTC. Its protein product is CASSPKTSGIYNEQFF. J is TRBJ2-1 and V is TRBV7-9; 9 bases are a match to TRBD2. Germline V gene lookup returns CDR1 SEHNR and CDR2 FQNEAQ (reference sequence). The V and J ends lost 5 bases and 4 bases, in that order; junction bases with no gene match: 9. The CDR3 extends over 16 amino acids.

V and J are TRBV20-1 and TRBJ2-5; 8 bases align to TRBD2. This CDR3 is 16 amino acids long. The germline V gene has CDR1 DFQATT and CDR2 SNEGSKA (reference sequence). The J segment lost 2 bases and the V segment lost 3 bases, leaving 11 bases of the junction unmatched. The CDR3 sequence is CSASPAGAHLQETQYF. CDR3 bases: TGCAGTGCTAGTCCAGCGGGGGCCCACCTTCAAGAGACCCAGTACTTC.

Ten or more counts support this clonotype. The chain carries TRBV5-6 and TRBJ1-5, with 8 positions matching TRBD1. The CDR3 contains 16 residues. The J segment lost 2 bases and the V segment lost 4 bases, leaving 8 bases of the junction unmatched. CDR1 is SGHDT, CDR2 YYEEEE, per germline. The CDR3 is CASSATGGLGNQPQHF. CDR3 sequence (DNA): TGTGCCAGCAGCGCAACAGGGGGGCTAGGCAATCAGCCCCAGCATTTT.

The V gene is TRBV5-1, the J gene TRBJ2-4; 12 bases align to TRBD2. The ends lost 3 bases at V and 5 bases at J; junction bases unmatched: 9. The CDR3 is made up of 17 amino acids. The germline V gene encodes CDR1 SGHRS and CDR2 YFSETQ. The DNA for the CDR3 is TGCGCCAGCAGCTACAACCTCCTAGCGGGAGGGGAAAACATTCAGTACTTC. Translation: CASSYNLLAGGENIQYF.

This clonotype has just a few counts. V gene TRBV11-1 combines with J gene TRBJ2-4, with 8 bases lining up with TRBD1. Germline assignment: CDR1 SGHAT and CDR2 FQDESV (reference sequence). Unmatched junction bases numbered 17, after V lost 4 bases and J lost 0 bases. This CDR3 has 20 amino acids. CDR3 DNA sequence: TGTGCCAGCAGCTCCGGCCGGTCGGCAGGGGGCCTCCCAGCCAAAAACATTCAGTACTTC. Protein sequence: CASSSGRSAGGLPAKNIQYF.

CDR3 sequence: CATSREGGKIKAFF. The CDR3 DNA reads as TGTGCCACCAGCAGAGAGGGAGGAAAGATCAAAGCTTTCTTT. The chain employs TRBV15 and TRBJ1-1; the D is unclear. Germline lookup yields CDR1 LNHNV and CDR2 YYDKDF (reference sequence). V lost 0 bases and J 9 bases, leaving 14 bases between the germline ends. The CDR3 is made up of 14 amino acids.

This clonotype was seen at least ten times. This chain links TRBV5-1 with TRBJ1-2; D is undetermined. V was clipped by 6 bases and J by 3 bases, with 9 bases between them. Germline CDR1 and CDR2: SGHRS and YFSETQ. This CDR3 is built from 12 residues. The CDR3 region is CASMVGDYGYTF. As DNA, the CDR3 is TGCGCCAGCATGGTTGGGGACTATGGCTACACCTTC.

In DNA, the CDR3 is TGCAGTGCTACTAAACTAGCGGGGACCTACAATGAGCAGTTCTTC. This gives the protein CSATKLAGTYNEQFF. V gene TRBV20-1 combines with J gene TRBJ2-1; 10 bases agree with TRBD2. This CDR3 is built from 15 residues. Germline V gives CDR1 DFQATT, CDR2 SNEGSKA (reference sequence). The trim removed 4 bases at V and 2 bases at J, leaving 5 bases unmatched.

There are a few counts of this clonotype. V is TRBV15 and J is TRBJ2-2; 9 bases agree with TRBD1. Germline lookup yields CDR1 LNHNV and CDR2 YYDKDF (reference sequence). V trimming: 5 bases; J trimming: 8 bases; junction bases outside the gene matches: 12. The CDR3 sequence is 16 residues long. CDR3 loop: CATSGSPGQGLGELFF. CDR3 nucleotide sequence: TGTGCCACCAGCGGATCCCCGGGACAGGGTTTAGGGGAGCTGTTTTTT.

This clonotype was detected only a few times. The chain combines TRBV20-1 with TRBJ2-7; 10 nucleotides match TRBD2. Germline V gives CDR1 DFQATT, CDR2 SNEGSKA (reference sequence). The junction had 9 bases not matched to a gene; V was cut back by 0 bases and J by 7 bases. The CDR3 runs 15 residues. This CDR3 reads CSARDGASGRFEQYF. CDR3 nucleotide sequence: TGCAGTGCTAGAGATGGGGCTAGCGGGAGATTTGAGCAGTACTTC.

This clonotype occurred many times. The genes are TRBV10-3 and TRBJ1-3; the D gene is possibly TRBD1 (5 bases). Trimming pared 8 bases from V and 2 bases from J, leaving 10 bases between. The CDR3 is 13 amino acids. Germline CDR1 ENHRY, CDR2 SYGVKD. The CDR3 nucleotides are TGTGCCATCGCGGACACGGCTGGAAACACCATATATTTT. Amino acid sequence: CAIADTAGNTIYF.

This clonotype turned up a few times. One junction end disagrees with the germline gene, perhaps due to a read error. The genes are TRBV20-1 and TRBJ1-5, with D perhaps TRBD1 (5 bases). The V gene's germline CDR1 is DFQATT and CDR2 SNEGSKA (reference sequence). CDR3 size: 16 residues. CDR3 region: CCARDGTQGDSQPQHF. The CDR3 nucleotides are TGCTGTGCTAGAGACGGAACCCAAGGGGACTCTCAGCCCCAGCATTTT.

The CDR3 spells CASSSSGRLHNEQFF. CDR3 sequence (DNA): TGTGCCAGCAGTTCGTCCGGGAGGCTACACAATGAGCAGTTCTTC. The chain has TRBV12-3 or TRBV12-4 and TRBJ2-1, with 7 bases lining up with TRBD2. V lost 4 bases, J lost 5 bases, and 8 bases stayed unmatched. The CDR3 totals 15 residues.

This clonotype turned up a few times. The CDR3 spells CASSTSSGDFQETQYF. The CDR3 DNA reads TGTGCCAGCAGTACCTCTAGCGGGGATTTCCAAGAGACCCAGTACTTC. The rearrangement uses TRBV12-3 or TRBV12-4 and TRBJ2-5; 9 positions agree with TRBD2. After removal of 5 bases from V and 1 base from J, the junction contained 8 bases not matched to a gene. This CDR3 is built from 16 residues.

This clonotype came up many times. The CDR3 loop reads CSVDSTGQETQYF. In DNA form, the CDR3 reads TGCAGCGTTGATTCGACAGGTCAAGAGACCCAGTACTTC. The J gene is TRBJ2-5, the V gene TRBV29-1; a weak D match, TRBD1 (6 bases). The CDR3 is 13 amino acids. The germline V gene has CDR1 SQVTM and CDR2 ANQGSEA. V was trimmed by 3 bases and J by 2 bases, leaving 10 bases between them.

This chain's CDR3 is CASSFIGGGNTEAFF. The CDR3 bases are TGTGCCAGCAGCTTTATTGGCGGGGGCAACACTGAAGCTTTCTTT. V and J are TRBV11-2 and TRBJ1-1; possibly TRBD1 for D (6 bases). The CDR3 covers 15 residues. The V and J ends lost 3 bases and 2 bases respectively, with 13 bases between them. CDR1 and CDR2 from the germline V gene are SGHAT and FQNNGV.

Comments on this clonotype: A read error may explain this, as a much larger clone is one base away. The J gene is TRBJ2-1, the V gene TRBV20-1; 7 nucleotides match TRBD2. The germline V gene has CDR1 DFQATT and CDR2 SNEGSKA (reference sequence). CDR3 size: 15 residues. The DNA for the CDR3 is TGCTGTGCTAGAGCACTAGCGAGCTCCTACAATGAGCAGTTCTTC. Amino acid sequence: CCARALASSYNEQFF.